This TCR beta chain is from a study of shared clonotypes between healthy human individuals (TCRdb year 2020). About the investigation overall: A few men and a couple of women, aged 18 to 49 years, made up the cohort. Each donor's leukapheresis produced roughly between roughly 0.94 and 9.5 billion PBMCs. Libraries were prepared and TCR repertoires were sequenced by different laboratories using diverse techniques, in order to increase sequencing depth and limit assay-specific biases. To estimate repertoire size and how much clonotypes are shared between individuals, the study performed deep sequencing of blood TCR repertoires from a few healthy adults. For each donor, CD4 naive and CD4 memory were each given three plates, CD8 naive was given two plates, and CD8 memory was given one plate. Results the study describes overall, beyond this receptor: Rarefaction of sorted-subset datasets indicated incomplete sequencing despite the large sequencing depth. Naive subsets generally had larger estimated clonotype richness than memory subsets did. Compared with non-shared clonotypes, the clonotypes found in all four sorted-subset donors had higher generation probabilities. The genetic and exposure-history diversity represented was limited by the small number of donors. Approximately 5% of naive CD4, 3.5% of naive CD8, approximately 2% of memory CD4, and about 0.4% of memory CD8 clonotypes were shared across a few donors. Pairwise subsampling indicated that sequencing depth was expected to affect the degree of clonotype sharing among donors. Sampling was restricted to blood, and TCR repertoires in tissue are likely to differ from TCR repertoires in blood.

To note about this clone: There is no known antigen for this receptor. The record has no base qualities; no much larger clone is one base away.

CD8 naive samples were CD45RO-negative cells positively selected for CCR7, giving a CD45RA+CCR7+ population that excluded TemRA cells. The donors were healthy, HIV-negative adults with no recently reported acute infections or vaccinations. Every donor was a Caucasian adult residing in Nashville, Tennessee, USA. After blood collection by leukapheresis, PBMCs were isolated using Ficoll-Histopaque density gradient centrifugation and then cryopreserved in the vapor phase of liquid nitrogen. Purity and quantity of every magnetically sorted T cell population were checked by analytical flow cytometry. Genomic DNA was isolated from each sorted fraction and quantified by UV absorbance on a Nanodrop 2000c. Using the deep immunoSEQ assay, multiplex PCR amplified TCR CDR3 regions from genomic DNA. Extracted genomic DNA from each cell subset was spread evenly across all wells of several immunoSEQ 96-well plates, with each plate serving as a replicate. For sorted subsets, around 200 ng genomic DNA, equal to about 30,000 T cell genomes, was loaded into each replicate PCR. Purified libraries were measured with a Qubit 3.0 fluorometer, size-checked on a Bioanalyzer 2100, and measured again with the KAPA Library Quantification kit. Every immunoSEQ 96-well plate was sequenced on a separate single-read 150-cycle Illumina NextSeq 550 flow cell. On the study's bioinformatics: Because the immunoSEQ output held only junctional sequences and lacked quality scores, the filtering could not match the filtering applied to full-length reads. Sequences were annotated with PyIR, a Python wrapper for IgBLAST v1.9, using IMGT germline references to assign V/J genes and CDR3. Reads with weak V/J assignments (E-value above 1e-6), missing CDR3, stop codons, out-of-frame junctions, or ambiguous translated residues were removed. V3J clonotypes were defined as sequences sharing an identical inferred V gene, J gene, and CDR3 amino acid sequence. To compute the percentage overlap between repertoires, the number of shared unique clonotypes was divided by the size of the smaller repertoire. Repertoire richness was assessed with RTK rarefaction, the Chao1 estimator, and Recon v2.1 estimates of unobserved clonotypes. Generation probabilities for all TCRbeta clonotypes obtained by the gDNA method from a handful of donors were computed using OLGA. TCRdb took over this immuneACCESS table, retaining in-frame rearrangements with V and J assigned. Such tables are incomplete; in checked studies, under half of the missing clones stem from an unresolved V gene, and the remainder is unexplained. That table furnishes V, J and clone size, whereas the DNA furnished D and trimming. The sample table records roughly 850,000 clones; 96% of these occur just once. The ten most abundant clones make up under 0.25% of the sample.

CDR3 length: 15 amino acids, cysteine to phenylalanine. Only the CDR3 part of the read is kept: 45 bases, read in frame from the first base. V has 2 bases trimmed and J has 8 bases trimmed; junction bases matching no gene number 7. In the germline V gene (reference sequence), CDR1 corresponds to SGHNT and CDR2 to YYREEE. This chain joins TRBV5-4 to TRBJ2-1; 10 bases in between match TRBD2. The origin of this receptor is a man aged 25 to 45 in good health. The sequencing input was naive CD8+ T cells sorted from blood. The cell subset or site label for this specimen denotes: CD45RA+CCR7+. The nucleotide sequence is TGTGCCAGCAGCTTACCTAGCGGGAGATTCGATGAGCAGTTCTTC. Translated, this is CASSLPSGRFDEQFF.